This T cell receptor beta chain comes out of a study of T cells in Graves' hyperthyroidism and ophthalmopathy. TCR beta CDR3 sequences were amplified from RNA transcripts. A first-round RT-PCR of the TCR CDR3 used the HTBI primer set. A single record per CDR3 protein comes from TCRdb applying MiXCR to the multiplex PCR reads. The data contain about 700,000 distinct CDR3 sequences, approximately 15% of them singletons. CDR1 is GTSNPN and CDR2 is SVGIG in the germline V gene (reference sequence). The CDR3 spans 15 residues. Trimming took 2 bases from V and 5 from J; bases not matched to a gene: 4. For this clonotype: The antigen is not known.

Absence of ophthalmopathy progression within 18 months defined stable Graves' hyperthyroidism. Newly diagnosed patients aged 18 to 65 had hyperthyroidism of under 2 months' duration. Pregnant or lactating patients were excluded, as were those with uncontrolled infection or other autoimmune disease. The study's findings and limits: From stable hyperthyroidism, ophthalmopathy was separated by a 13 V-J model.

The sequence came from a woman aged 18-30 years with Graves' hyperthyroidism. The V call is TRBV30, the J call TRBJ2-1, with 12 bases aligning to TRBD2. Sequences were obtained from blood. As DNA, the CDR3 is TGTGCCTGGAGTTGGACTAGCGGGACAAACAATGAGCAGTTCTTC. Translating it yields CAWSWTSGTNNEQFF.